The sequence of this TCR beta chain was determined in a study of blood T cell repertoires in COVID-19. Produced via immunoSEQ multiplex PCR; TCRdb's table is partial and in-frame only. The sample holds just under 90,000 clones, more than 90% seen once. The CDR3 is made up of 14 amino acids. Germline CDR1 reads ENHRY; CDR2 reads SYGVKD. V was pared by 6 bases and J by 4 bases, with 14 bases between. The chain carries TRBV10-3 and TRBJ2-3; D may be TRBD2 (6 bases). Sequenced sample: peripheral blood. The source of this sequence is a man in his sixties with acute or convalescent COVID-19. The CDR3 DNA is TGTGCCATCAGCGGGGACGGGGGTGCAGATACGCAGTATTTT. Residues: CAISGDGGADTQYF.